These T cell receptor beta chains were read from a single sample in a study of Ad26.COV2.S vaccination and SARS-CoV-2 variants. Data came from immunoSEQ multiplex PCR; TCRdb stores just in-frame clones and leaves some out. The table includes about 450,000 clones, about 91% detected once. Sample: peripheral blood, taken in a trial of Ad26.COV2.S vaccine versus placebo. Every receptor here comes from a person aged 18-60 years who received the Ad26.COV2.S COVID-19 vaccine or a placebo. The CDR3 runs from the conserved cysteine through the conserved F or W. D genes are given only for firm matches. The size field is filled for only some rows; it gives once, few, many or a size class.

TRBV6-2/TRBV6-3	TRBD2	TRBJ2-1	few	TGTGCCAGCAGTTACGCCCGGGGGGTAAGGAATGAGCAGTTCTTC	CASSYARGVRNEQFF
TRBV7-9	.	TRBJ1-1	.	TGTGCCAGCAGCAAGAACCGGGACCGCCCTGACACTGAAGCTTTCTTT	CASSKNRDRPDTEAFF
TRBV19	.	TRBJ1-6	.	TGTGCCAGTAGTATCGGGGGCGCGACTTCACCCCTCCACTTT	CASSIGGATSPLHF
TRBV29-1	.	TRBJ1-1	.	TGCAGCGCCCCTTCTGGTGGCCCGGGGAGCACTGAAGCTTTCTTT	CSAPSGGPGSTEAFF
TRBV19	TRBD2	TRBJ2-5	.	TGTGCCAGTAGTATGGGACTAGCGGGGGGCGTGGAGACCCAGTACTTC	CASSMGLAGGVETQYF
TRBV7-6	.	TRBJ1-6	.	TGTGCCAGCAGCACGACGGGGAGGAATTCACCCCTCCACTTT	CASSTTGRNSPLHF
TRBV4-3	.	TRBJ2-2	once	TGCGCCAGCAGCCACTTGGGGCCCGGGGAGCTGTTTTTT	CASSHLGPGELFF
TRBV12-5	.	TRBJ2-2	.	TGTGCTAGTGGTTTGGGGGCAATAGGGGCGAACACCGGGGAGCTGTTTTTT	CASGLGAIGANTGELFF
TRBV25-1	TRBD1	TRBJ1-1	.	TGTGCCAGCGGGTCCGACAGGGAAGGGACTGAAGCTTTCTTT	CASGSDREGTEAFF
TRBV11-2	.	TRBJ2-7	few	TGTGCCAGCAGCTTAGACAGTCTCGAGCAGTACTTC	CASSLDSLEQYF
TRBV5-5	TRBD1	TRBJ1-5	.	TGTGCCAGCAGCCCCGTGGTAGCGGGACAGGGGGTTAATCAGCCCCAGCATTTT	CASSPVVAGQGVNQPQHF
TRBV24-1	TRBD1	TRBJ2-3	.	TGTGCCACGGGACAGTTGGGCACAGATACGCAGTATTTT	CATGQLGTDTQYF
TRBV14	.	TRBJ2-1	.	TGTGCCAGCAGCCTGGGTCCTTTGAATGAGCAGTTCTTC	CASSLGPLNEQFF
TRBV6-5	.	TRBJ1-6	.	TGTGCCAGCAGTTACTCGAGAGGGCGGACTAATTCACCCCTCCACTTT	CASSYSRGRTNSPLHF
TRBV2	.	TRBJ1-5	.	TGTGCCAGCAGCGGGGAGGGACAGCCCCAGCATTTT	CASSGEGQPQHF
TRBV6-1	TRBD1	TRBJ1-2	.	TGTGCCAGCAGTGAAGCGGGGACAGCAAACTATGGCTACACCTTC	CASSEAGTANYGYTF
TRBV11-2	TRBD1	TRBJ2-1	.	TGTGCCAGCAGCCTTCCGACAGGGAAGGCTGAGCAGTTCTTC	CASSLPTGKAEQFF
TRBV19	.	TRBJ1-6	.	TGTGCCAGTAGTGTGCAGGGCGGGGATTCACCCCTCCACTTT	CASSVQGGDSPLHF
TRBV7-2	TRBD1	TRBJ1-6	.	TGTGCCAGCCGAAGGGACAGGAGCTCCTATAATTCACCCCTCCACTTT	CASRRDRSSYNSPLHF
TRBV19	TRBD1	TRBJ1-5	.	TGTGCCAGTACAGTCAGACAGGGTCGTCAGCCCCAGCATTTT	CASTVRQGRQPQHF
TRBV4-3	.	TRBJ2-1	.	TGCGCCAGCAGCCACGCTCTTTCCTACAATGAGCAGTTCTTC	CASSHALSYNEQFF
TRBV7-2	TRBD2	TRBJ2-1	.	TGTGCCAGCAGCTTAAGGGTCCTAGCGGGATACAATGAGCAGTTCTTC	CASSLRVLAGYNEQFF
TRBV19	.	TRBJ2-2	.	TGTGCCAGTAGTATAGAGGGGGGCGGGGAGCTGTTTTTT	CASSIEGGGELFF
TRBV7-2	TRBD2	TRBJ2-5	.	TGTGCCAGCAGCTTAGGCTTGACGGGAGGCGCCGAGACCCAGTACTTC	CASSLGLTGGAETQYF
TRBV6-5	.	TRBJ2-1	.	TGTGCCAGCAGTTATAGCAGGGGCGAGTATGAGCAGTTCTTC	CASSYSRGEYEQFF
TRBV15	.	TRBJ2-2	.	TGTGCCACCAGCAGAGATCCCGACACCGGGGAGCTGTTTTTT	CATSRDPDTGELFF
TRBV5-1	.	TRBJ2-2	few	TGCGCCAGCAGCTTGGCGCTTGACACCGGGGAGCTGTTTTTT	CASSLALDTGELFF
TRBV5-1	TRBD1	TRBJ1-3	.	TGCGCCAGCAGCGCGACAGGGGAGGCTGGAAACACCATATATTTT	CASSATGEAGNTIYF
TRBV11-3	TRBD1	TRBJ1-1	.	TGTGCCAGCAGCCCCAGGGACAGGGGGAACACTGAAGCTTTCTTT	CASSPRDRGNTEAFF
TRBV7-3	.	TRBJ2-5	.	TGTGCCAGCAGCTCCCATGGGACACGGGAGACCCAGTACTTC	CASSSHGTRETQYF
TRBV5-8	.	TRBJ2-2	once	TGTGCCAGCAATAGGAGGGGGTTGGACGGGGAGCTGTTTTTT	CASNRRGLDGELFF
TRBV4-3	.	TRBJ2-5	.	TGCGCCAGCAGCAGACGGACCCAAGAGACCCAGTACTTC	CASSRRTQETQYF
TRBV11-3	.	TRBJ2-1	.	TGTGCCAGCAGCCCCAGAGGCCGGGAGCAGTTCTTC	CASSPRGREQFF
TRBV20-1	.	TRBJ2-7	.	TGCAGTGTTTTCCCCGAGCAGTACTTC	CSVFPEQYF
TRBV6-2/TRBV6-3	TRBD1	TRBJ1-5	.	TGTGCCAGCAGCCGACAGGGGGCCGGGCATCAGCCCCAGCATTTT	CASSRQGAGHQPQHF
TRBV29-1	TRBD1	TRBJ2-7	.	TGCAGCGGTGGAACCGGGACAGGCCTATCCTACGAGCAGTACTTC	CSGGTGTGLSYEQYF
TRBV4-2	TRBD2	TRBJ2-3	.	TGTGCCAGCAGCCATGAGAGGGCCACTTCAGCTAGCGGGGGTCCCGATACGCAGTATTTT	CASSHERATSASGGPDTQYF
TRBV5-1	.	TRBJ2-3	.	TGCGCCAGCAGCTTGGGGACTGGTAGGGACGGGGCAGATACGCAGTATTTT	CASSLGTGRDGADTQYF
TRBV20-1	.	TRBJ1-2	.	TGCAGTGCTCGGTACTATGGCTACACCTTC	CSARYYGYTF
TRBV7-9	TRBD1	TRBJ1-2	.	TGTGCCAGCAGCGCCCAGACAGGGAACTATGGCTACACCTTC	CASSAQTGNYGYTF
TRBV28	.	TRBJ1-2	.	TGTGCCAGCAGTTTACCGGGTCGGTATGGCTACACCTTC	CASSLPGRYGYTF
TRBV6-5	.	TRBJ1-2	once	TGTGCCAGCAGTTACAGTCTCCCGCCGGTCTCGAGCTACACCTTC	CASSYSLPPVSSYTF
TRBV5-1	TRBD1	TRBJ2-2	.	TGCGCCAGCAGCTTGGTGGGACAGGGATCAAGGACCGGGGAGCTGTTTTTT	CASSLVGQGSRTGELFF
TRBV6-2/TRBV6-3	.	TRBJ1-5	.	TGTGCCAGCAGTTACCGGGGTTCTCAGCCCCAGCATTTT	CASSYRGSQPQHF
TRBV4-3	TRBD2	TRBJ2-1	.	TGCGCCAGCAGCCGACGAACTAGCGGGGGGGCCCAGTACAATGAGCAGTTCTTC	CASSRRTSGGAQYNEQFF
TRBV10-3	.	TRBJ2-5	.	TGTGCCATCACGGAGGGCGAATGGGAGACCCAGTACTTC	CAITEGEWETQYF
TRBV18	.	TRBJ2-5	.	TGTGCCAGCTCACCTGAGGGACAACCCGAAGGGACCCAGTACTTC	CASSPEGQPEGTQYF
TRBV2	TRBD2	TRBJ2-5	.	TGTGCCAGCTGCGGACTAGCGGGAAGGATTGAGACCCAGTACTTC	CASCGLAGRIETQYF
TRBV4-1	.	TRBJ2-7	.	TGCGCCAGCAGCCAAGATCCCAGGAGCTCCTACGAGCAGTACTTC	CASSQDPRSSYEQYF
TRBV27	TRBD1	TRBJ1-1	.	TGTGCCAGCAGTCGTCTTTACTCTCTATGGACAGGGGTTGTAAACACTGAAGCTTTCTTT	CASSRLYSLWTGVVNTEAFF
TRBV9	.	TRBJ2-1	.	TGTGCCAGCAGCGTATTATCGGGGCCCGGTAATGAGCAGTTCTTC	CASSVLSGPGNEQFF
TRBV11-3	.	TRBJ2-3	.	TGTGCCAGCAGCTTACTCAGGGCTGGCACAGATACGCAGTATTTT	CASSLLRAGTDTQYF
TRBV4-3	.	TRBJ2-4	.	TGCGCCAGCAGCCAAGCCCTTACTAGAAACATTCAGTACTTC	CASSQALTRNIQYF
TRBV30	.	TRBJ1-1	few	TGTGCCTGGAGTGGGCAGACGATTGAAGCTTTCTTT	CAWSGQTIEAFF
TRBV19	.	TRBJ2-3	.	TGTGCCAGTAGTATTCTCTGGTCTAGCACAGATACGCAGTATTTT	CASSILWSSTDTQYF
TRBV18	TRBD1	TRBJ1-5	.	TGTGCCAGCTCACCCGGGACAGGGGACAATCAGCCCCAGCATTTT	CASSPGTGDNQPQHF
TRBV7-9	TRBD2	TRBJ2-1	.	TGTGCCAGCAGCTTAGCACTAGCGGACTACAATGAGCAGTTCTTC	CASSLALADYNEQFF
TRBV5-4	.	TRBJ2-3	once	TGTGCCAGCAGCTTGAAAGAAAGCACAGATACGCAGTATTTT	CASSLKESTDTQYF
TRBV7-9	.	TRBJ1-1	.	TGTGCCAGCAGCTCCCTATTGAAAAGGAATACTGAAGCTTTCTTT	CASSSLLKRNTEAFF
TRBV19	TRBD1	TRBJ1-6	.	TGTGCCAGTAGTAGAGAGACAGGGCCACAGAATAATTCACCCCTCCACTTT	CASSRETGPQNNSPLHF